The rows below give T cell receptor beta chains drawn from one sample of a study of cytomegalovirus exposure and HLA in healthy donors. Data came from immunoSEQ multiplex PCR; TCRdb stores just in-frame clones and leaves some out. The sample holds 130,000 to 150,000 clones, around four fifths seen once. Material: PBMCs. These receptors came from a male donor in good health and CMV-seropositive. Both conserved end residues are part of each CDR3. Fields, in order: V gene, D gene, J gene, clone size, CDR3 protein, CDR3 DNA. A D gene is named only where the DNA matches it firmly. Some rows have no size entry. The others give once, few or many, or a class for an expanded clone.

V: TRBV6-5
D: TRBD2
J: TRBJ2-5
size: once
CDR3: CASSYLLPDSGGEQYF
DNA: TGTGCCAGCAGTTATTTACTACCGGATTCGGGGGGTGAGCAGTACTTC

V: TRBV19
D: .
J: TRBJ1-6
size: .
CDR3: CASSMSSGQGNNSPLHF
DNA: TGTGCCAGTAGTATGTCAAGTGGGCAGGGGAATAATTCACCCCTCCACTTT

V: TRBV2
D: TRBD2
J: TRBJ2-3
size: .
CDR3: CASGRSGGPDTQYF
DNA: TGTGCCAGCGGCCGTAGCGGGGGGCCAGATACGCAGTATTTT

V: TRBV2
D: TRBD1
J: TRBJ2-7
size: .
CDR3: CASSDLGTGGYEQYF
DNA: TGTGCCAGCAGTGATTTGGGGACAGGGGGGTACGAGCAGTACTTC

V: TRBV11-2
D: TRBD1
J: TRBJ2-2
size: .
CDR3: CASSVQGAQNGELFF
DNA: TGTGCCAGCAGTGTACAGGGGGCGCAAAACGGGGAGCTGTTTTTT

V: TRBV28
D: TRBD1
J: TRBJ1-1
size: .
CDR3: CASSLSGRQGLTEAFF
DNA: TGTGCCAGCAGTTTATCGGGGAGACAGGGTCTCACTGAAGCTTTCTTT

V: TRBV9
D: TRBD2
J: TRBJ2-5
size: .
CDR3: CASSAGGTLRETQYF
DNA: TGTGCCAGCAGCGCGGGAGGGACACTTCGCGAGACCCAGTACTTC

V: TRBV13
D: .
J: TRBJ2-7
size: .
CDR3: CASTLGRGSPYEQYF
DNA: TGTGCCAGCACCCTGGGTAGGGGGTCCCCCTACGAGCAGTACTTC

V: TRBV10-1
D: .
J: TRBJ2-7
size: once
CDR3: CASSESGRGYEQYF
DNA: TGCGCCAGCAGTGAGTCCGGCCGGGGCTACGAGCAGTACTTC

V: TRBV6-1
D: .
J: TRBJ1-5
size: .
CDR3: CASSDQGLANQPQHF
DNA: TGTGCCAGCAGTGACCAGGGCCTCGCCAATCAGCCCCAGCATTTT

V: TRBV5-4
D: .
J: TRBJ1-2
size: .
CDR3: CASSLGQDGYTF
DNA: TGTGCCAGCAGCTTGGGTCAGGATGGCTACACCTTC

V: TRBV6-5
D: TRBD1
J: TRBJ2-7
size: .
CDR3: CASSYSIGTAYEQYF
DNA: TGTGCCAGCAGTTACTCTATCGGGACAGCCTACGAGCAGTACTTC

V: TRBV7-9
D: TRBD1
J: TRBJ1-1
size: .
CDR3: CASSLGGTGGTEAFF
DNA: TGTGCCAGCAGCTTAGGCGGGACAGGGGGCACTGAAGCTTTCTTT

V: TRBV7-9
D: TRBD1
J: TRBJ1-1
size: .
CDR3: CASSFRGGRSEAFF
DNA: TGTGCCAGCAGCTTTCGAGGGGGCCGGAGTGAAGCTTTCTTT

V: TRBV9
D: TRBD2
J: TRBJ2-1
size: .
CDR3: CASSVASSGANEQFF
DNA: TGTGCCAGCAGCGTAGCGTCTAGCGGGGCCAATGAGCAGTTCTTC

V: TRBV28
D: .
J: TRBJ1-6
size: few
CDR3: CASSFPDSYNSPLHF
DNA: TGTGCCAGCAGTTTCCCAGACAGTTATAATTCACCCCTCCACTTT

V: TRBV2
D: TRBD1
J: TRBJ1-4
size: .
CDR3: CASLDRGLANEKLFF
DNA: TGTGCCAGCCTTGACAGGGGGCTAGCTAATGAAAAACTGTTTTTT

V: TRBV6-5
D: .
J: TRBJ1-6
size: .
CDR3: CASSPVDGDNSPLHF
DNA: TGTGCCAGCAGCCCCGTGGACGGGGATAATTCACCCCTCCACTTT

V: TRBV7-8
D: TRBD2
J: TRBJ2-7
size: .
CDR3: CAIQAGYDEQYF
DNA: TGTGCCATCCAAGCGGGGTATGACGAGCAGTACTTC

V: TRBV7-8
D: TRBD1
J: TRBJ1-5
size: .
CDR3: CASPRDRGTDQPQHF
DNA: TGTGCCAGCCCCCGGGACAGGGGTACGGATCAGCCCCAGCATTTT

V: TRBV29-1
D: .
J: TRBJ2-2
size: .
CDR3: CSVSEQGPRGAVF
DNA: TGCAGCGTTTCAGAACAGGGCCCCCGGGGAGCTGTTTTT

V: TRBV4-3
D: TRBD1
J: TRBJ1-1
size: .
CDR3: CASSQEGTENTEAFF
DNA: TGCGCCAGCAGCCAAGAAGGGACAGAGAACACTGAAGCTTTCTTT

V: TRBV5-4
D: TRBD1
J: TRBJ1-2
size: .
CDR3: CASSLEGQGADNYGYTF
DNA: TGTGCCAGCAGCTTGGAGGGACAGGGGGCCGATAACTATGGCTACACCTTC

V: TRBV29-1
D: TRBD1
J: TRBJ2-1
size: .
CDR3: CSVGRTGAYNEQFF
DNA: TGCAGCGTGGGAAGGACAGGGGCCTATAATGAGCAGTTCTTC

V: TRBV10-3
D: .
J: TRBJ1-3
size: .
CDR3: CATEVGGSGNTIYF
DNA: TGTGCCACGGAAGTCGGGGGCTCTGGAAACACCATATATTTT

V: TRBV15
D: .
J: TRBJ2-7
size: .
CDR3: CATSETLLNPEQYF
DNA: TGTGCCACCAGCGAAACCCTATTAAACCCCGAGCAGTACTTC

V: TRBV11-3
D: TRBD1
J: TRBJ2-1
size: .
CDR3: CASSLNRGQSHEQFF
DNA: TGTGCCAGCAGCTTAAACAGGGGGCAGAGTCATGAGCAGTTCTTC

V: TRBV6-5
D: TRBD1
J: TRBJ2-7
size: .
CDR3: CASNLLQGAREQYF
DNA: TGTGCCAGCAACCTCCTACAGGGGGCAAGAGAGCAGTACTTC

V: TRBV19
D: .
J: TRBJ1-6
size: .
CDR3: CASSMGQFHNSPLHF
DNA: TGTGCCAGTAGTATGGGGCAGTTCCATAATTCACCCCTCCACTTT

V: TRBV2
D: TRBD2
J: TRBJ2-7
size: .
CDR3: CASSDRSGREYEQYF
DNA: TGTGCCAGCAGTGATAGATCAGGGAGGGAATACGAGCAGTACTTC

V: TRBV7-8
D: .
J: TRBJ1-1
size: .
CDR3: CASSLGTVEAFF
DNA: TGTGCCAGCAGCTTAGGGACAGTTGAAGCTTTCTTT

V: TRBV13
D: .
J: TRBJ2-6
size: .
CDR3: CASSEGFGSGANVLTF
DNA: TGTGCCAGCAGCGAGGGATTCGGCTCTGGGGCCAACGTCCTGACTTTC

V: TRBV10-3
D: TRBD2
J: TRBJ2-3
size: .
CDR3: CAISWSGRASDTQYF
DNA: TGTGCCATCAGTTGGAGCGGGAGGGCCTCAGATACGCAGTATTTT

V: TRBV21-1
D: .
J: TRBJ2-7
size: .
CDR3: CASSPEGRGPYEQYF
DNA: TGTGCCAGCAGCCCAGAGGGGCGGGGGCCCTACGAGCAGTACTTC

V: TRBV19
D: TRBD1
J: TRBJ1-2
size: few
CDR3: CASYNTWGQGNYGYTF
DNA: TGTGCCAGTTATAATACATGGGGACAGGGGAACTATGGCTACACCTTC

V: TRBV2
D: TRBD2
J: TRBJ2-1
size: .
CDR3: CASSVRGLAGGRTDNEQFF
DNA: TGTGCCAGCAGTGTTAGGGGACTAGCGGGGGGAAGGACGGACAATGAGCAGTTCTTC

V: TRBV7-7
D: TRBD1
J: TRBJ2-1
size: .
CDR3: CASSLGQGAFDEQFF
DNA: TGTGCTAGCAGTCTAGGACAGGGGGCGTTCGATGAGCAGTTCTTC

V: TRBV7-3
D: .
J: TRBJ2-7
size: .
CDR3: CAFVASVYEQYF
DNA: TGTGCCTTTGTCGCTAGCGTTTACGAGCAGTACTTC

V: TRBV19
D: TRBD1
J: TRBJ1-5
size: .
CDR3: CASSKQGAGQPQHF
DNA: TGTGCCAGTAGTAAACAGGGGGCCGGACAGCCCCAGCATTTT

V: TRBV6-1
D: TRBD2
J: TRBJ2-2
size: .
CDR3: CASSVTSGGWNTGELFF
DNA: TGTGCCAGCAGTGTGACTAGCGGGGGATGGAACACCGGGGAGCTGTTTTTT

V: TRBV27
D: .
J: TRBJ2-1
size: .
CDR3: CASSLTNYNEQFF
DNA: TGTGCCAGCAGTTTAACAAATTACAATGAGCAGTTCTTC

V: TRBV4-1
D: TRBD1
J: TRBJ1-5
size: .
CDR3: CASSQLVTGGNQPQHF
DNA: TGCGCCAGCAGCCAACTGGTGACAGGGGGCAATCAGCCCCAGCATTTT

V: TRBV18
D: .
J: TRBJ1-2
size: few
CDR3: CASSPGQILNYGYTF
DNA: TGTGCCAGCTCACCAGGACAGATCCTTAACTATGGCTACACCTTC

V: TRBV6-5
D: TRBD1
J: TRBJ2-7
size: .
CDR3: CASSYTGTVNYEQYF
DNA: TGTGCCAGCAGTTACACCGGGACAGTTAACTACGAGCAGTACTTC

V: TRBV15
D: .
J: TRBJ1-3
size: .
CDR3: CATSRDRSSGNTIYF
DNA: TGTGCCACCAGCAGAGACAGGTCCTCTGGAAACACCATATATTTT

V: TRBV10-3
D: .
J: TRBJ1-5
size: .
CDR3: CAVMSGDNNQPQHF
DNA: TGTGCCGTTATGTCAGGTGATAACAATCAGCCCCAGCATTTT

V: TRBV4-1
D: .
J: TRBJ2-7
size: .
CDR3: CASSHQDGGYEQYF
DNA: TGCGCCAGCAGCCACCAGGACGGGGGCTACGAGCAGTACTTC

V: TRBV6-6
D: .
J: TRBJ1-6
size: .
CDR3: CASSSGTPSFSPLHF
DNA: TGTGCCAGCAGTTCCGGGACACCGTCCTTCTCACCCCTCCACTTT

V: TRBV9
D: .
J: TRBJ1-1
size: .
CDR3: CASSGAQGWRTEAFF
DNA: TGTGCCAGCAGCGGGGCACAGGGTTGGAGAACTGAAGCTTTCTTT

V: TRBV4-1
D: TRBD1
J: TRBJ2-7
size: .
CDR3: CASSPGWVDRAREQYF
DNA: TGCGCCAGCAGCCCCGGGTGGGTGGACAGGGCTCGCGAGCAGTACTTC

V: TRBV7-9
D: TRBD1
J: TRBJ2-2
size: .
CDR3: CASSRDRGQELFF
DNA: TGTGCCAGCAGCCGAGACAGGGGGCAGGAGCTGTTTTTT

V: TRBV7-8
D: TRBD1
J: TRBJ2-1
size: few
CDR3: CASSSITGGPYNEQFF
DNA: TGTGCCAGCAGCTCAATTACAGGGGGCCCCTACAATGAGCAGTTCTTC

V: TRBV7-9
D: TRBD1
J: TRBJ2-7
size: .
CDR3: CASSFGQGSSYEQYF
DNA: TGTGCCAGCAGCTTCGGACAGGGGAGTAGTTACGAGCAGTACTTC

V: TRBV5-5
D: TRBD2
J: TRBJ2-1
size: .
CDR3: CASSLVGTSYNEQFF
DNA: TGTGCCAGCAGCTTGGTGGGGACTAGTTACAATGAGCAGTTCTTC

V: TRBV5-4
D: TRBD2
J: TRBJ2-3
size: once
CDR3: CASRPGLAGGPTQADTQYF
DNA: TGTGCCAGCAGGCCGGGACTAGCGGGAGGGCCAACCCAGGCGGATACGCAGTATTTT

V: TRBV27
D: .
J: TRBJ1-5
size: .
CDR3: CASAGLPDRPQHF
DNA: TGTGCCAGCGCGGGACTGCCGGATCGGCCCCAGCATTTT

V: TRBV19
D: TRBD2
J: TRBJ2-1
size: .
CDR3: CASSMAGRGGNEQFF
DNA: TGTGCCAGTAGTATGGCGGGACGCGGGGGGAATGAGCAGTTCTTC

V: TRBV28
D: .
J: TRBJ1-3
size: .
CDR3: CASSLWQGFTSGNTIYF
DNA: TGTGCCAGCAGTTTGTGGCAGGGCTTTACCTCTGGAAACACCATATATTTT